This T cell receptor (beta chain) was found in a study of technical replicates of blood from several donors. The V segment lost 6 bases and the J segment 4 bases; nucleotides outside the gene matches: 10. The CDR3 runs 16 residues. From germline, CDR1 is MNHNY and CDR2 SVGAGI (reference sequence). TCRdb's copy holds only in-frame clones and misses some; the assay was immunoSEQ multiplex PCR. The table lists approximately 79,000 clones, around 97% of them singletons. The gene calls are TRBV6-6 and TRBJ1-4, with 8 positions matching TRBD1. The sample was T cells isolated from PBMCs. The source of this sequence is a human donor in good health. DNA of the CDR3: TGTGCCAGCAGATCCACTGGGACAGGCGGTAATGAAAAACTGTTTTTT. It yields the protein CASRSTGTGGNEKLFF.